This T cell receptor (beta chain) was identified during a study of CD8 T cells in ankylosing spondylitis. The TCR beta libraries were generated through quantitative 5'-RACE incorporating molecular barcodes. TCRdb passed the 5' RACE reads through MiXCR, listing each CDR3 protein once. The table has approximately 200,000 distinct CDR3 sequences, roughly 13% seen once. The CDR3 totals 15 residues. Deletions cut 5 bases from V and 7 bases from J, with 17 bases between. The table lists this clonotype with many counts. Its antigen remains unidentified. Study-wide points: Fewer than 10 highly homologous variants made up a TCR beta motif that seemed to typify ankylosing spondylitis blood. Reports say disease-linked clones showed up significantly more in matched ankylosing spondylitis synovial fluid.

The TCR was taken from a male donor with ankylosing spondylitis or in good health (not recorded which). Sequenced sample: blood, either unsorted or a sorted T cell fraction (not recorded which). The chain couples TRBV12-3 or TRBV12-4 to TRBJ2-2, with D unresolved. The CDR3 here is CASSPRGDWGGELFF. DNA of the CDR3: TGTGCCAGCAGTCCTCGAGGAGATTGGGGCGGGGAGCTGTTTTTT.